This entry is about one T cell receptor (beta chain). Its antigen specificity is not known. The record has no base qualities; no much larger clone is one base away. TCRbeta CDR3 regions were amplified from genomic DNA using the immunoSEQ Assay, a bias-controlled multiplex PCR. Per the authors' processing: The number of nucleated cells in each sample was estimated by amplification of reference gene primers within the assay. To quantify the absolute abundance of each unique TCRbeta CDR3 rearrangement, sequence reads were collapsed and filtered. For each sample, productive Simpson clonality was calculated as the square root of Simpson's diversity index over productive rearrangements. The clones in this table, taken by TCRdb from immuneACCESS, are in-frame only. Not every clone is retained; where verified, under half of the shortfall comes from an unresolved V gene, and the cause of the rest is unknown. V and J calls and clone size are copied from that table; D and trimming were computed from the DNA. Within this sample are 250,000 or so clones, with about nine tenths of them counted one time only. Roughly 0.79% of the sample belongs to the ten largest clones.

At one collaborating source in Seattle, patients were enrolled during active infection and were followed longitudinally through the course of disease. The collaborating institutions used their own protocols to collect whole blood in K2EDTA tubes. For TCRbeta analysis, collaborators shipped samples as frozen whole blood, isolated PBMCs, or DNA extracted from either of those sample types. This entry is derived from a study of blood T cell repertoires in COVID-19 (dated by TCRdb to 2018 to 2021). At the level of the whole study: The collaborator samples originated in the United States, Italy and Spain and spanned the acute and convalescent phases of COVID-19. The prospective study material was composed of cDNA or gDNA derived from T cells, B-cell-depleted T cells, or PBMCs. The dataset comprised deeply sampled blood TCRbeta repertoires from subjects exposed to, actively infected with, or recovered from COVID-19. The repertoires were made available in a free public database intended to serve as a resource for research on the immune response to SARS-CoV-2. Samples came from the ongoing ImmuneRACE study (first 160 participants) plus 1,254 subjects from 6 global collaborators. A de-identified subject ID, COVID-19 status, age in years and sex were almost always included in the sample metadata. HLA class I and class II types, where available, came from metadata supplied by the sample provider rather than from assay-based typing. Overall study results and their limits: How much clinical and demographic metadata was included differed by source and by participant, and the metadata was provided uncurated.

The germline V gene (reference sequence) supplies CDR1 SGHKS and CDR2 YYEKEE. The CDR3 runs 15 residues from the cysteine to the phenylalanine. The kept DNA is CDR3 alone, 45 bases in frame from the first base. V and J are truncated by 0 bases and 3 bases respectively, leaving an intervening sequence of 12 bases. This sequence originates from a man younger than 45 with COVID-19, enrolled during active disease. Sequencing input: peripheral blood. The rearranged chain carries TRBV5-5 and TRBJ1-1, with the D gene call left open. The nucleotides read TGTGCCAGCAGCTTGGACCTTCGGGGATACACTGAAGCTTTCTTT. It encodes CASSLDLRGYTEAFF.